This T cell receptor (beta chain) was captured by sequencing in a study of T cells in Graves' hyperthyroidism and ophthalmopathy. General study results and limits: Expanded thyroid clonotypes (above 0.001) were mostly also found in blood. Progression to ophthalmopathy was predicted a median of approximately 6.4 months early.

This clonotype was seen many times. Its antigen is unknown. Amplified regions were TCR beta CDR3 sequences from RNA transcripts. The HTBI primer set served for first-round RT-PCR of the TCR CDR3. TCRdb passed the multiplex PCR reads through MiXCR, listing each CDR3 protein once. The sample has hundreds of thousands of distinct CDR3 sequences, 40% to 55% seen once. The junction had 5 bases not matched to a gene; V was cut back by 5 bases and J by 1 base. Germline assignment: CDR1 SGHTA and CDR2 FQGTGA. The CDR3 runs 15 residues. Uncontrolled infections, other autoimmune diseases, pregnancy or lactation led to exclusion of patients.

The source of this sequence is a young woman with Graves' hyperthyroidism. Source material: peripheral blood or thyroid tissue (not recorded which). The chain couples TRBV7-3 to TRBJ2-7; 10 nucleotides agree with TRBD2. As DNA, the CDR3 is TGTGCCAGCAGCGCCACTAGCGGGACTTCCTACGAGCAGTACTTC. Translating it yields CASSATSGTSYEQYF.